This TCR beta chain stems from a study of blood T cell repertoires in COVID-19. Some clones are missing from TCRdb's copy, which holds only in-frame ones; the method was immunoSEQ multiplex PCR. The sample holds roughly 250,000 clones, around 84% seen once. The CDR3 consists of 18 residues. Germline V gene data show CDR1 as MNHEY and CDR2 as SVGEGT. The V and J ends lost 3 bases and 0 bases respectively, with 15 bases between them. The TCR comes from a man in his forties with acute or convalescent COVID-19. The J gene is TRBJ2-6, the V gene TRBV6-2 or TRBV6-3; tentatively, D is TRBD1 (5 bases). Sequenced input: peripheral blood. CDR3 amino acids: CASSYTRAKVSGANVLTF. CDR3 nucleotide sequence: TGTGCCAGCAGTTATACCAGGGCTAAAGTCTCTGGGGCCAACGTCCTGACTTTC.